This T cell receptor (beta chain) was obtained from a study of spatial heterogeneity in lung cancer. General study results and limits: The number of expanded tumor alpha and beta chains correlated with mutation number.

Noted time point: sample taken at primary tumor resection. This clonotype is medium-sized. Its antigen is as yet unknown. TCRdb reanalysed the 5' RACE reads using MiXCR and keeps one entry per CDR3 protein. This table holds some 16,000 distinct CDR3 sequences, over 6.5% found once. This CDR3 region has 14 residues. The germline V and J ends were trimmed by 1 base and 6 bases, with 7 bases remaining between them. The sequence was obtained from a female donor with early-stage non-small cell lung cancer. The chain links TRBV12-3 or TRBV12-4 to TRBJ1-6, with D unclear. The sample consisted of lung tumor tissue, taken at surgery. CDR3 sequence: CASSLGAGNSPLHF. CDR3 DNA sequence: TGTGCCAGCAGTTTAGGGGCAGGTAATTCACCCCTCCACTTT.